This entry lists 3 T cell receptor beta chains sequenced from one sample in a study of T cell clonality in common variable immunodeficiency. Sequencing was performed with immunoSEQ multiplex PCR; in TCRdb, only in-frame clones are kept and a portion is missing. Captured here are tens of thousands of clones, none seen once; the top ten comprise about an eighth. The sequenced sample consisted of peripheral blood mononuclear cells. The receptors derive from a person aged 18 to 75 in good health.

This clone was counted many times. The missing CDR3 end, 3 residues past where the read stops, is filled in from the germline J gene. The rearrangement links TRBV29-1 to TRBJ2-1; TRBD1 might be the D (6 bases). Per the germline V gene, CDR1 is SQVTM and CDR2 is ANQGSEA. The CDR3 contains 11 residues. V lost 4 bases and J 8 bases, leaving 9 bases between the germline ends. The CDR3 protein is CSVGTGYEQFF. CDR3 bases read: TGCAGCGTTGGTACAGGGTATGAG.

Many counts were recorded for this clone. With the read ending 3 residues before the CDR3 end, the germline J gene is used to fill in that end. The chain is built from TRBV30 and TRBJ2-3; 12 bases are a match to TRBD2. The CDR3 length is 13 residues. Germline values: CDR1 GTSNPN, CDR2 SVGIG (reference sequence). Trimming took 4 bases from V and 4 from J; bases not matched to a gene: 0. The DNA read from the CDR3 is TGTGCCTGGACTAGCGGGGGGGCAGATACG. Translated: CAWTSGGADT. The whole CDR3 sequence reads CAWTSGGADTQYF.

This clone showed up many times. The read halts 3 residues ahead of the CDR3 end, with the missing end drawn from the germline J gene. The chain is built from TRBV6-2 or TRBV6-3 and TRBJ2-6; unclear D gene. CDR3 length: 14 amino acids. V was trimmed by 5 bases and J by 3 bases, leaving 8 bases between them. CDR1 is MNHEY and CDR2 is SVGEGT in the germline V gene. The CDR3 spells CASSASGGANVLTF. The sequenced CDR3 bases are TGTGCCAGCAGTGCATCAGGTGGGGCCAACGTC.